This T cell receptor (beta chain) originates from a study of T cell repertoires in cytomegalovirus infection. The overall study: Both CMV infection and a matching HLA type were indicated by public TCR beta signatures.

One entry per CDR3 protein results from TCRdb running MiXCR on the reads. The sample lists approximately 490,000 distinct CDR3 sequences, approximately 10% occurring once. Study-level results: Clonotypes of TCR beta that were HLA-C-restricted and CMV-specific dominated the ex vivo response.

This clonotype has only a few counts. Its antigen is unidentified. This CDR3 region has 15 residues. V trimming: 6 bases; J trimming: 5 bases; junction bases outside the gene matches: 8. Germline-derived CDR1 and CDR2 are MNHEY and SMNVEV (reference sequence). The sequenced material came from PBMCs. This clonotype was sampled from a human donor in good health (CMV status not recorded). Some clones in this sample may be carry-over from other donors' samples. The V and J genes are TRBV27 and TRBJ1-2, with TRBD1 matching over 11 bases. In DNA, the CDR3 is TGTGCCAGCAGCCGCGGGACAGGGGGATTTTATGGCTACACCTTC. It encodes CASSRGTGGFYGYTF.